This TCR beta chain appears in the sequencing data of a study of T cells in Graves' hyperthyroidism and ophthalmopathy. General study findings and limits: Blood shared most expanded thyroid clonotypes above 0.001. In the analysis, a 13 V-J model separated ophthalmopathy from stable hyperthyroidism.

Patients with ophthalmopathy all had a Clinical Activity Score of at least 3, a NOSPECS grade of at least 4 and duration under 3 months. CDR1 and CDR2 from the germline V gene are SGHTS and YDEGEE. The CDR3 has 15 residues. V lost 4 bases, J lost 2 bases, and 3 bases stayed unmatched. The investigators amplified TCR beta CDR3 regions from RNA transcripts. Using the HTBI primer set, a first-round RT-PCR was run on the TCR CDR3. MiXCR, run by TCRdb on the multiplex PCR reads, gives a single entry per CDR3 protein. The table has fewer than 700,000 distinct CDR3 sequences, about 15% seen once. A few counts support this clonotype. The antigen is undetermined.

Sequenced: blood. This clonotype was obtained from a young woman with Graves' ophthalmopathy. The chain combines TRBV5-8 with TRBJ2-3, with 11 bases aligning to TRBD1. The CDR3 region is CASSRDRGDTDTQYF. In nucleotides, the CDR3 is TGTGCCAGCAGCCGGGACAGGGGGGACACAGATACGCAGTATTTT.